Shown below are 16 T cell receptor beta chains from a single sample sequenced in a study of blood T cell repertoires in COVID-19 (dated by TCRdb to 2020 to 2022). The protocol used for the library was the immunoSEQ multiplex PCR assay. In its TCRdb copy, this immuneACCESS table keeps in-frame sequences only and misses some clones. Where compared with another copy, unresolved V genes explain less than half of these, and the others have no known cause. The sample table holds 30,000 or so clones, of which 80% to 90% were seen once. Roughly 13% of the sample belongs to the ten largest clones. Sequenced material: peripheral blood. These TCRs come from a man aged 60 to 75 with active COVID-19.

The chain links TRBV5-6 to TRBJ2-7, with D possibly matching TRBD1 (6 bases). The CDR3 has 17 residues. Germline CDR1 reads SGHDT; CDR2 reads YYEEEE. Trimming took off 4 bases at V and 0 bases at J, with 20 bases between the two ends. Here the CDR3 reads CASSGVQPGQTSYEQYF. The CDR3 DNA follows: TGTGCCAGCAGCGGAGTACAACCGGGACAAACCTCCTACGAGCAGTACTTC.

The chain uses TRBV9 and TRBJ1-1, with 11 bases identical to TRBD1. Germline V gene lookup returns CDR1 SGDLS and CDR2 YYNGEE. The CDR3 sequence is 14 residues long. Losses at the gene ends were 4 bases for V and 11 bases for J; bases not matched to a gene: 10. The CDR3 nucleotides are TGTGCCAGCAGCCCAGAAGGACAGGGGGCGGAGGCTTTCTTT. It specifies CASSPEGQGAEAFF.

V usage is TRBV24-1 and J usage is TRBJ2-1; 7 bases agree with TRBD1. Per the germline V gene, CDR1 is KGHDR and CDR2 is SFDVKD. The CDR3 loop spans 13 amino acids. Trimming took 2 bases from V and 7 from J; bases not matched to a gene: 1. The DNA of the CDR3 is TGTGCCACCAGTGATTGGGACAGAAATGAGCAGTTCTTC. Its protein product is CATSDWDRNEQFF.

The CDR3 loop reads CASSMRGRVSLDQHF. CDR3 nucleotides: TGTGCCAGTAGTATGAGGGGGCGCGTCTCTTTGGACCAGCATTTT. V gene TRBV19 combines with J gene TRBJ1-5; 7 bases are a match to TRBD1. With 3 bases clipped from V and 12 bases from J, the junction kept 14 bases outside the gene matches. Germline lookup yields CDR1 LNHDA and CDR2 SQIVND (reference sequence). The CDR3 totals 15 residues.

The V and J genes are TRBV5-4 and TRBJ2-7; D call uncertain. The CDR3 runs 13 residues. Germline lookup yields CDR1 SGHNT and CDR2 YYREEE (reference sequence). V lost 5 bases to trimming and J lost 3 bases, with 12 bases between them. The CDR3 protein is CASSSTASYEQYF. The CDR3, as DNA: TGTGCCAGCAGTTCAACCGCTAGCTACGAGCAGTACTTC.

This clone was observed a handful of times. This rearrangement joins TRBV7-2 to TRBJ2-3; 8 bases agree with TRBD2. The CDR3 consists of 19 residues. V trimming: 5 bases; J trimming: 2 bases; junction bases outside the gene matches: 18. The V gene's germline CDR1 is SGHTA and CDR2 FQGNSA. The CDR3 is CASSGRQRTSWGTTDTQYF. The CDR3 bases are TGTGCCAGCAGCGGCCGACAAAGGACTAGCTGGGGCACCACAGATACGCAGTATTTT.

The CDR3 DNA follows: TGTGCCAGCAGAATCCGGAGTGAGACCCAGTACTTC. Protein sequence: CASRIRSETQYF. V usage is TRBV6-5 and J usage is TRBJ2-5, with unresolved D. Germline V lookup: CDR1 MNHEY, CDR2 SVGAGI. V was cut by 6 bases and J by 5 bases, with 10 bases left in between. The CDR3 is 12 residues long.

The chain employs TRBV5-4 and TRBJ2-2; 8 bases are shared with TRBD1. Germline V gene lookup returns CDR1 SGHNT and CDR2 YYREEE (reference sequence). The CDR3 is made up of 15 amino acids. V dropped 4 bases and J dropped 7; count of bases not matched to a gene: 9. CDR3 region: CASSLRGRVVGELFF. Written as DNA, the CDR3 is TGTGCCAGCAGCCTCAGGGGGCGGGTTGTCGGGGAGCTGTTTTTT.

The chain combines TRBV15 with TRBJ2-3; tentatively, D is TRBD2 (6 bases). Trimming removed 0 bases from V and 0 bases from J, with 7 bases in between. Germline V lookup: CDR1 LNHNV, CDR2 YYDKDF (reference sequence). This CDR3 comprises 15 residues. Here the CDR3 reads CATSRERESTDTQYF. CDR3 nucleotide sequence: TGTGCCACCAGCAGAGAACGGGAGAGCACAGATACGCAGTATTTT.

The V call is TRBV20-1, the J call TRBJ2-2; 10 nucleotides align to TRBD2. Germline V gene lookup returns CDR1 DFQATT and CDR2 SNEGSKA (reference sequence). The CDR3 runs 16 residues. The ends lost 3 bases at V and 4 bases at J; junction bases unmatched: 8. This CDR3 reads CSASPSGSIGTGELFF. CDR3 coding DNA: TGCAGTGCTAGTCCTAGCGGGAGTATCGGCACCGGGGAGCTGTTTTTT.

The chain couples TRBV7-9 to TRBJ1-1, with 8 bases lining up with TRBD1. The CDR3 has 15 amino acids. With 5 bases clipped from V and 0 bases from J, the junction kept 5 bases outside the gene matches. Per the germline V gene, CDR1 is SEHNR and CDR2 is FQNEAQ (reference sequence). The CDR3 is CASSLQGAVNTEAFF. The DNA for the CDR3 is TGTGCCAGCAGCCTCCAGGGGGCGGTGAACACTGAAGCTTTCTTT.

This clone appeared a single time. The chain has TRBV15 and TRBJ2-7; D possibly corresponds to TRBD2 (7 bases). Germline V gives CDR1 LNHNV, CDR2 YYDKDF (reference sequence). Trimming stripped 8 bases from V and 4 bases from J, with 27 bases between. CDR3 length equals 17 residues. This CDR3 reads CATRSGGSSGDGYEQYF. The CDR3 DNA follows: TGTGCCACCCGATCGGGGGGCTCTAGCGGAGATGGATACGAGCAGTACTTC.

The V gene is TRBV18, the J gene TRBJ2-1, with TRBD2 identical over 11 bases. Germline loops: CDR1 KGHSH, CDR2 LQKENI. The CDR3 contains 16 residues. V gave up 2 bases and J gave up 6 bases; unmatched junction bases: 6. The CDR3 DNA is TGTGCCAGCTCACCAGCGACTAGCGGGAATGTCAATGAGCAGTTCTTC. It translates to CASSPATSGNVNEQFF.

The J gene is TRBJ2-7, the V gene TRBV6-5; 7 nucleotides agree with TRBD1. The germline V gene has CDR1 MNHEY and CDR2 SVGAGI. CDR3 length: 11 amino acids. V dropped 6 bases and J dropped 5; count of bases not matched to a gene: 1. CDR3 in amino acids: CASRDRHEQYF. CDR3 nucleotide sequence: TGTGCCAGCAGGGACAGGCACGAGCAGTACTTC.

J is TRBJ2-1 and V is TRBV5-4; 8 nucleotides agree with TRBD2. CDR1 is SGHNT, CDR2 YYREEE, per germline (reference sequence). The CDR3 spans 16 residues. J was trimmed by 9 bases and V by 0 bases; bases with no gene match: 11. The CDR3 here is CASSLARASGRGEQFF. The CDR3 nucleotides are TGTGCCAGCAGCTTGGCCAGGGCTAGCGGGCGGGGTGAGCAGTTCTTC.

This rearrangement joins TRBV6-6 to TRBJ2-1; TRBD2 might be the D (5 bases). The CDR3 has 15 residues. The V gene lost 3 bases and the J gene lost 2 bases, with 11 bases spanning the gap. Germline lookup yields CDR1 MNHNY and CDR2 SVGAGI (reference sequence). Here the CDR3 reads CASSYSDGTYNEQFF. The CDR3 DNA reads TGTGCCAGCAGTTATTCGGACGGGACCTACAATGAGCAGTTCTTC.